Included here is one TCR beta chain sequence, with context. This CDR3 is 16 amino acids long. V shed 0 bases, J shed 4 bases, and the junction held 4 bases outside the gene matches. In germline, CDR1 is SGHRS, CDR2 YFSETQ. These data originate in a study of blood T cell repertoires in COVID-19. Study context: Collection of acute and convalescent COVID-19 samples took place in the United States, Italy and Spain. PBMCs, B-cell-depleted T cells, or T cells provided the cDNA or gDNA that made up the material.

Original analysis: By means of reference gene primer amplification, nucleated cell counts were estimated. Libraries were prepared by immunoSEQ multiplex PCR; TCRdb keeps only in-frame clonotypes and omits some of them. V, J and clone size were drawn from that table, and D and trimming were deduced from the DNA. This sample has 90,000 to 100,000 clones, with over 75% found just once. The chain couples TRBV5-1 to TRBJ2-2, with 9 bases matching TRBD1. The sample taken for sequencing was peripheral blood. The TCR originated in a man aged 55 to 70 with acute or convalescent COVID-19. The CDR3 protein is CASSLGDREGTGELFF. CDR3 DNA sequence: TGCGCCAGCAGCTTGGGGGACAGGGAGGGCACCGGGGAGCTGTTTTTT.